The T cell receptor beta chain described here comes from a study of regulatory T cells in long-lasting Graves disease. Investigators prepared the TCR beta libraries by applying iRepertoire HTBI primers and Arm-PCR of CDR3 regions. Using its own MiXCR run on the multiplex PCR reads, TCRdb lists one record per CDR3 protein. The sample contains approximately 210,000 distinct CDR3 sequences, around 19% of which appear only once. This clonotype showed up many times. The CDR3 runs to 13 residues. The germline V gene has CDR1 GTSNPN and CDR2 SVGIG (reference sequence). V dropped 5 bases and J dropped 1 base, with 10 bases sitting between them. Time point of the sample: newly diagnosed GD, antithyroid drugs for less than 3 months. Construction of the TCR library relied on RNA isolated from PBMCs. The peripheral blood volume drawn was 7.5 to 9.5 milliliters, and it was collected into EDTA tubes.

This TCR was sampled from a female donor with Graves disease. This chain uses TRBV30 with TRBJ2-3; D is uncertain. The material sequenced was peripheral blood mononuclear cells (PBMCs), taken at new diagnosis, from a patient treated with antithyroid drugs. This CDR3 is CAWDRSGTDTQYF. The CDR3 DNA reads TGTGCCTGGGATCGGTCGGGCACAGATACGCAGTATTTT.